A single sample is the source of the 21 T cell receptor beta chains below, sequenced in a study of shared clonotypes between healthy human individuals. The method was immunoSEQ multiplex PCR; TCRdb's version includes in-frame clones alone and lacks a portion of them. The sample lists 1.5 million to 2.5 million clones, about 95% occurring once. Naive CD8 cells lacked CD45RO and underwent positive selection for CCR7, leaving out terminally differentiated effector memory CD45RA+ cells. The source material was naive CD8+ T cells sorted from blood. These receptors were collected from a man younger than 35 in good health.

V is TRBV5-3 and J is TRBJ2-1; no clear D gene. TRBV5-3 is treated as an ORF (open reading frame) with a function not yet certain. The CDR3 is made up of 15 amino acids. V lost 7 bases and J lost 5, with 19 bases in between. CDR3 residues: CARDLKFVFDNEQFF. CDR3 DNA sequence: TGTGCCAGAGATCTTAAATTCGTTTTCGACAATGAGCAGTTCTTC.

This rearrangement joins TRBV4-3 to TRBJ1-1; TRBD1 might be the D (6 bases). V gave up 3 bases and J gave up 0 bases, with 20 bases separating them. The length of the CDR3 is 18 residues. Germline-derived CDR1 and CDR2 are LGHNA and YSLEER. CDR3 amino acids: CASSHSYQQGEMNTEAFF. The CDR3 DNA sequence: TGCGCCAGCAGCCACTCCTATCAACAGGGAGAAATGAACACTGAAGCTTTCTTT.

CDR3 nucleotides: TGTGCCAGCACAGGTCAGAACCCACTCTACGAGCAGTACTTC. It yields the protein CASTGQNPLYEQYF. The rearrangement uses TRBV6-1 and TRBJ2-7; D is unclear. Trimming cost V 7 bases and J 3 bases, with 16 bases left between them. The germline CDR1 and CDR2 sequences are MNHNS and SASEGT. CDR3 length equals 14 residues.

The V gene is TRBV5-5, the J gene TRBJ1-1, with 8 bases matching TRBD1. The CDR3 is 16 residues long. J gave up 8 bases and V 2 bases, and 14 bases lay outside the gene matches. CDR1 is SGHKS and CDR2 is YYEKEE in the germline V gene (reference sequence). In DNA form, the CDR3 reads TGTGCCAGCAGCTTAGGGGTAGGGACAGGAACTACGGAAGCTTTCTTT. Amino acid sequence: CASSLGVGTGTTEAFF. Full variable domain (missing parts from reference TRBV5-5 and TRBJ1-1): DAGVTQSPTHLIKTRGQQVTLRCSPISGHKSVSWYQQVLGQGPQFIFQYYEKEERGRGNFPDRFSARQFPNYSSELNVNALLLGDSALYLCASSLGVGTGTTEAFFGQGTRLTVV.

The rearrangement joins TRBV29-1 to TRBJ2-7, with unresolved D. This CDR3 spans 14 amino acids. V lost 0 bases, J lost 3 bases, and 12 bases lay in between. Germline CDR1 SQVTM, CDR2 ANQGSEA. The DNA of the CDR3 is TGCAGCGTTGAAGATACAGAGTTGAGCTACGAGCAGTACTTC. This encodes CSVEDTELSYEQYF.

Only one count was recorded for this clone. This chain joins TRBV30 and TRBJ2-3; 9 bases agree with TRBD1. The CDR3 has 15 residues. Germline V gene sequence: CDR1 GTSNPN, CDR2 SVGIG (reference sequence). The J segment lost 3 bases and the V segment lost 2 bases, leaving 6 bases of the junction unmatched. The chain's CDR3 is CAWSPRTGATDTQYF. Here the CDR3 DNA reads TGTGCCTGGAGTCCCCGGACAGGGGCGACAGATACGCAGTATTTT.

The chain links TRBV13 to TRBJ2-7, with D possibly TRBD2 on 5 matching bases. Germline loops: CDR1 PRHDT, CDR2 FYEKMQ (reference sequence). This CDR3 contains 14 residues. Trimming shortened V by 2 bases and J by 6 bases, and 14 bases separated the two germline ends. The CDR3 bases are TGTGCCAGCAGCTTACGTAGCGAAAGCCCCGAGCAGTACTTC. Translated, it gives CASSLRSESPEQYF.

Concerning this clone itself: Compared with germline, one end of the junction differs, possibly owing to a read error. The CDR3, as DNA: TGTGCCAGCAGCTTATCGGGGGGGCGGAGGGAGACCCAGTACTTC. It translates to CASSLSGGRRETQYF. The chain recombines TRBV28 with TRBJ2-5; 8 nucleotides line up with TRBD2. The CDR3 runs 15 residues. Germline CDR1 MDHEN, CDR2 SYDVKM.

V gene TRBV2 combines with J gene TRBJ2-3; 14 bases are a match to TRBD2. The CDR3 loop spans 16 amino acids. In germline, CDR1 is SNHLY, CDR2 FYNNEI. V was clipped by 5 bases and J by 3 bases; unmatched bases: 4. The CDR3 nucleotides are TGTGCCAGCAGTCCGCGACTAGCGGGGGGGACAGATACGCAGTATTTT. Amino acids: CASSPRLAGGTDTQYF.

CDR3 loop: CASSLASTTEAFF. CDR3 DNA sequence: TGTGCCAGCAGTTTAGCATCCACCACTGAAGCTTTCTTT. The genes are TRBV28 and TRBJ1-1; D is undetermined. The CDR3 sequence is 13 residues long. The V and J ends lost 2 bases and 4 bases respectively, with 8 bases between them. Germline lookup yields CDR1 MDHEN and CDR2 SYDVKM.

The rearrangement uses TRBV28 and TRBJ1-2, with D perhaps TRBD1 (6 bases). CDR3 length: 12 amino acids. Germline V gene data show CDR1 as MDHEN and CDR2 as SYDVKM. V lost 6 bases and J 8 bases, leaving 13 bases between the germline ends. The CDR3 DNA reads TGTGCCAGCAGCCAAGGGGACAACGGCTACACCTTC. Its protein is CASSQGDNGYTF.

The V call is TRBV27, the J call TRBJ2-3; TRBD1 agrees at 8 bases. The CDR3 spans 15 residues. Looked up from germline, CDR1 is MNHEY and CDR2 is SMNVEV (reference sequence). V lost 6 bases, J lost 2 bases, and 7 bases stayed unmatched. DNA of the CDR3: TGTGCCAGCAGCCTGGGGACAGGAGACACAGATACGCAGTATTTT. Protein product: CASSLGTGDTDTQYF.

This chain uses TRBV5-4 with TRBJ2-1; 9 bases align to TRBD2. The CDR3 is 18 residues long. J gave up 7 bases and V 0 bases, and 14 bases lay outside the gene matches. Germline-derived CDR1 and CDR2 are SGHNT and YYREEE (reference sequence). The CDR3 is CASSLVPSLAGSGNEQFF. CDR3 coding DNA: TGTGCCAGCAGCTTGGTGCCCTCTCTAGCGGGAAGTGGTAATGAGCAGTTCTTC.

V gene TRBV30 combines with J gene TRBJ1-6; unclear D gene. CDR1 and CDR2 from the germline V gene are GTSNPN and SVGIG (reference sequence). The CDR3 has 13 amino acids. Trimming shortened V by 3 bases and J by 10 bases, and 13 bases separated the two germline ends. CDR3 residues: CAWRHPGGSPLHF. The CDR3 DNA follows: TGTGCCTGGAGGCACCCAGGAGGCTCACCCCTCCACTTT.

The chain combines TRBV4-3 with TRBJ1-1; 9 bases map to TRBD1. CDR3 size: 16 residues. The J segment lost 5 bases and the V segment lost 4 bases, leaving 11 bases of the junction unmatched. Germline assignment: CDR1 LGHNA and CDR2 YSLEER. CDR3 coding DNA: TGCGCCAGCAGCCCCGACAGGGGGGCAGGGTGGACTGAAGCTTTCTTT. Protein: CASSPDRGAGWTEAFF.

The V call is TRBV7-8, the J call TRBJ2-7; D tentatively reads TRBD1 or TRBD2 (5 bases each). V was shortened by 5 bases and J by 7 bases, with 12 bases between the two germline ends. CDR3 length: 12 residues. Germline V gene sequence: CDR1 SGHVS, CDR2 FQNEAQ. The chain's CDR3 is CASSHLEGEQYF. CDR3 nucleotide sequence: TGTGCCAGCAGCCACTTAGAGGGGGAGCAGTACTTC.

As to this clone: A much larger clone differs by one base, so this may be a read error. Other DNA sequences from this sample encode an identical CDR3 as well. The CDR3 reads CASSPGTGGYEQYF. CDR3 nucleotide sequence: TGTGCCAGCAGTCCCGGGACAGGCGGCTACGAGCAGTACTTC. V gene TRBV27 combines with J gene TRBJ2-7; TRBD1 agrees at 8 bases. V was pared by 5 bases and J by 3 bases, with 6 bases of the junction left unmatched. This CDR3 contains 14 residues. From germline, CDR1 is MNHEY and CDR2 SMNVEV (reference sequence).

Concerning this clone: At the DNA level, this CDR3 is encoded by other sequences in the same sample as well. The J gene is TRBJ2-7, the V gene TRBV7-9; no clear D. The CDR3 spans 13 residues. Trimming cost V 1 base and J 3 bases, with 7 bases left between them. CDR1 and CDR2 from the germline V gene are SEHNR and FQNEAQ (reference sequence). CDR3 in amino acids: CASSLGGRYEQYF. DNA of the CDR3: TGTGCCAGCAGCTTAGGCGGCCGCTACGAGCAGTACTTC.

This sequence joins TRBV4-1 and TRBJ2-1, with 10 nucleotides matching TRBD2. The V segment lost 4 bases and the J segment 2 bases; nucleotides outside the gene matches: 2. CDR3 length: 15 residues. Germline V gene data show CDR1 as MGHRA and CDR2 as YSYEKL. The CDR3 loop reads CASSPSGRTYNEQFF. CDR3 coding DNA: TGCGCCAGCAGCCCTAGCGGGAGAACCTACAATGAGCAGTTCTTC.

The chain combines TRBV9 with TRBJ2-7, with D perhaps being TRBD1 or TRBD2 (5 bases each). V was shortened by 0 bases and J by 3 bases, with 16 bases between the two germline ends. Germline CDR1 is SGDLS and CDR2 is YYNGEE. There are 16 residues in the CDR3. CDR3 nucleotides: TGTGCCAGCAGCGTAGGTCAGCGGCAGACAGACTACGAGCAGTACTTC. Protein: CASSVGQRQTDYEQYF.

This chain links TRBV7-8 with TRBJ2-7; no firm D call. Germline values: CDR1 SGHVS, CDR2 FQNEAQ. The CDR3 consists of 15 residues. V was clipped by 5 bases and J by 4 bases, with 18 bases between them. The CDR3 loop is CASSPPDSPAYEQYF. DNA of the CDR3: TGTGCCAGCAGCCCCCCCGATAGTCCTGCGTACGAGCAGTACTTC.